This T cell receptor (beta chain) came from a study of cytomegalovirus exposure and HLA in healthy donors. General study points: CMV serostatus was the sole immune exposure data available. CMV antigen specificity of a few CMV-associated chains was confirmed in vitro. Within a later analysis, the majority of CMV-associated TCR beta chains appeared HLA-restricted. There were under 200 TCR beta chains listed as cytomegalovirus-associated.

Comment on this clone: What it binds is not known.

The CDR3 is 15 amino acids. The germline gives CDR1 SGHTA, CDR2 FQGNSA. The V gene end was trimmed by 0 bases and the J gene end by 2 bases; junction bases not matched to a gene: 3. The PCR ran on 60 Vbeta and 13 Jbeta primers. TCRdb's table, derived via immunoSEQ multiplex PCR, lists solely in-frame clones and lacks some. The sample contains about 130,000 clones, 66% of which appear only once. V is TRBV7-2 and J is TRBJ1-2; 7 bases are shared with TRBD1. The sample was PBMCs. This TCR derives from a human donor in good health. CDR3 DNA: TGTGCCAGCAGCTTAGCTGTCAGGGGGAACTATGGCTACACCTTC. Amino acid sequence: CASSLAVRGNYGYTF.